The source of this TCR beta chain is a study of T-cell memory formation after mild COVID-19. Findings of the study overall: Later expanders leaned CD4+, whereas day 15 to 85 contracting clones were balanced CD4/CD8.

TCRdb called the 5' RACE reads again in MiXCR, with one record for every CDR3 protein. The repertoire holds around 400,000 distinct CDR3 sequences, with 20% to 25% as singletons. As to this clonotype: Its antigen is as yet unknown.

Germline lookup yields CDR1 SGHVS and CDR2 FNYEAQ. The CDR3 is 15 residues long. V was pared by 1 base and J by 3 bases, with 10 bases between. The chain employs TRBV7-6 and TRBJ2-1; TRBD1 might be the D (5 bases). This receptor was identified in an adult woman who had mild COVID-19 (a few samples of this study predate the infection). Cell type and time point are not known. Sequencing was done on a sample of PBMCs or a T cell subset sorted from them (not recorded which). CDR3 residues: CASSLVTGHYNEQFF. In nucleotides, the CDR3 is TGTGCCAGCAGCTTAGTTACAGGTCACTACAATGAGCAGTTCTTC.